Listed here are 2 T cell receptor beta chains from one sample, sequenced in a study of shared clonotypes between healthy human individuals. Only in-frame clones appear in the TCRdb table, and some are missing; sequencing was by immunoSEQ multiplex PCR. The sample has roughly 1,000,000 clones; around 78% are singletons. Sequences were obtained from memory CD4+ T cells from PBMCs. Subset indicated: CD45RA-negative fraction. The receptor set was obtained from a young man in good health. Some clones in this sample may be carry-over from other donors' samples.

The chain links TRBV5-1 to TRBJ2-5; weak D call: TRBD2 (7 bases). V dropped 4 bases and J dropped 2 bases, with 18 bases sitting between them. Per the germline V gene, CDR1 is SGHRS and CDR2 is YFSETQ. The CDR3 is 16 residues long. In DNA form, the CDR3 reads TGCGCCAGCAGCCCTAGGGGGAGGGTGGCGCAAGAGACCCAGTACTTC. Translated, it gives CASSPRGRVAQETQYF.

The rearrangement links TRBV29-1 to TRBJ2-3; D gene uncertain. Trimming shortened V by 3 bases and J by 6 bases, and 13 bases separated the two germline ends. The CDR3 is made up of 13 amino acids. Per the germline V gene, CDR1 is SQVTM and CDR2 is ANQGSEA. The CDR3 DNA sequence: TGCAGCGTTGAGAGTGTTATGGGTGATACGCAGTATTTT. Translation: CSVESVMGDTQYF.